These 30 T cell receptor beta chains came from one sample sequenced in a study of CD4 T cells in relation to SARS-CoV-2 and coronaviruses. Sequenced by immunoSEQ multiplex PCR; TCRdb stores in-frame clones only, minus some. The sample records approximately 20,000 clones, roughly 79% being singletons. Before the COVID-19 pandemic, during about 2010-2018, CD4+ T cells were taken from unexposed donors. Isolation of CD4+ T cells took place after roughly nine days in culture. Their antigen targets remain unknown. The sequencing input was CD4+ T cells from PBMCs, cultured in vitro. These receptors all come from a human donor in good health.

The chain uses TRBV20-1 and TRBJ2-5, with a tentative D call TRBD2 (7 bases). Germline V gene lookup returns CDR1 DFQATT and CDR2 SNEGSKA (reference sequence). The V end was cut by 3 bases, the J end by 3 bases, with 14 bases between. The CDR3 is made up of 14 amino acids. The CDR3 DNA sequence: TGCAGTGCTAGTCCGGGGGGCAGGGAAGAGACCCAGTACTTC. This encodes CSASPGGREETQYF.

The V call is TRBV24-1, the J call TRBJ2-7, with 7 bases fitting TRBD1. The CDR3 spans 16 residues. V lost 4 bases to trimming and J lost 5 bases; unmatched junction nucleotides: 13. Germline CDR1 reads KGHDR; CDR2 reads SFDVKD. CDR3 loop: CATSDRTGASLDEQYF. The CDR3 DNA is TGTGCCACCAGTGACCGAACAGGGGCAAGTTTGGACGAGCAGTACTTC.

The rearrangement joins TRBV6-5 to TRBJ1-5; 7 bases map to TRBD1. Germline CDR1 is MNHEY and CDR2 is SVGAGI. Trimming cost V 6 bases and J 6 bases; bases outside gene matches: 8. The CDR3 has 14 residues. The CDR3 region is CASSTGQDGQPQHF. For the CDR3, the DNA is TGTGCCAGCAGCACTGGACAGGATGGTCAGCCCCAGCATTTT.

The rearrangement uses TRBV9 and TRBJ2-1, with a weak D call TRBD2 (6 bases). CDR1 and CDR2 from the germline V gene are SGDLS and YYNGEE. V lost 0 bases to trimming and J lost 8 bases, with 18 bases between them. This CDR3 is 16 amino acids long. CDR3 DNA sequence: TGTGCCAGCAGCGTAGCTGGCTCTCACGGCGGGGATGAGCAGTTCTTC. Translated, it gives CASSVAGSHGGDEQFF.

V and J are TRBV30 and TRBJ1-1, with D unresolved. V lost 0 bases to trimming and J lost 5 bases, with 13 bases between them. Germline V gene lookup returns CDR1 GTSNPN and CDR2 SVGIG (reference sequence). This CDR3 spans 14 amino acids. The chain's CDR3 is CAWSVIDVYTEAFF. CDR3 bases: TGTGCCTGGAGTGTGATAGACGTCTATACTGAAGCTTTCTTT.

This clone came up a few times. J is TRBJ1-3 and V is TRBV24-1; 7 nucleotides agree with TRBD1. This CDR3 has 14 amino acids. Germline CDR1 reads KGHDR; CDR2 reads SFDVKD. Unmatched junction bases numbered 7, after V lost 4 bases and J lost 8 bases. CDR3 nucleotides: TGTGCCACCAGTGACCCGGGACAGTCTGACACCATATATTTT. Amino acids: CATSDPGQSDTIYF.

Note on this clone: Other DNA sequences in this sample translate to the same CDR3. The CDR3 region is CAWSRLGLASNEQFF. CDR3 coding DNA: TGTGCCTGGAGCCGCCTAGGACTAGCGTCGAATGAGCAGTTCTTC. The V gene is TRBV30, the J gene TRBJ2-1, with 9 bases lining up with TRBD2. The CDR3 runs 15 residues. Losses at the gene ends were 3 bases for V and 7 bases for J; bases not matched to a gene: 10. The germline CDR1 and CDR2 sequences are GTSNPN and SVGIG (reference sequence).

The chain links TRBV29-1 to TRBJ2-3; TRBD1 aligns across 7 bases. Losses at the gene ends were 7 bases for V and 3 bases for J; bases not matched to a gene: 7. The CDR3 consists of 13 residues. CDR1 and CDR2 from the germline V gene are SQVTM and ANQGSEA. CDR3 DNA: TGCAGCGGAGAAGAGGGGGCAACAGATACGCAGTATTTT. Residues: CSGEEGATDTQYF.

The genes are TRBV6-5 and TRBJ2-5; 10 nucleotides match TRBD2. Germline assignment: CDR1 MNHEY and CDR2 SVGAGI. This CDR3 comprises 14 residues. Germline trimming cut 6 bases from V and 6 bases from J; bases unmatched to any gene: 7. CDR3 sequence: CASRQAGGPQTQYF. The CDR3 bases are TGTGCCAGCAGACAAGCGGGAGGGCCCCAGACCCAGTACTTC.

DNA for the CDR3: TGTGCCAGCAGTTTAACAGGCCACTATGGCTACACCTTC. Protein sequence: CASSLTGHYGYTF. V is TRBV27 and J is TRBJ1-2; maybe TRBD1 (5 bases). V was cut by 2 bases and J by 3 bases, with 7 bases left in between. CDR1 and CDR2 from the germline V gene are MNHEY and SMNVEV (reference sequence). The CDR3 spans 13 residues.

The chain joins TRBV21-1 to TRBJ2-7; the table's TRBD1 call for D was not verified on the DNA. TRBV21-1 is assigned pseudogene status. The CDR3 totals 14 residues. CDR3 in DNA: TGTGCCAGCAGCAAGGGACAGGGGACCTACGAGCAGTACTTC. Its translation: CASSKGQGTYEQYF.

The table lists this clone with a count of one. The genes are TRBV7-9 and TRBJ2-2, with TRBD1 matching 9 bases. The CDR3 has 16 amino acids. CDR1 is SEHNR, CDR2 FQNEAQ, per germline (reference sequence). V lost 7 bases and J lost 6; bases outside the gene matches: 12. The CDR3 region is CASTSSGTGLAGELFF. The CDR3 DNA is TGTGCCAGCACGTCCTCCGGGACAGGGTTGGCCGGGGAGCTGTTTTTT.

The rearrangement links TRBV2 to TRBJ1-5; D is uncertain. The germline V and J ends were trimmed by 7 bases and 4 bases, with 11 bases remaining between them. CDR3 length: 13 residues. Germline-derived CDR1 and CDR2 are SNHLY and FYNNEI. The CDR3 DNA is TGTGCCAGCACCCAGGAACCAAATCAGCCCCAGCATTTT. Its translation: CASTQEPNQPQHF.

This clone was counted only a few times. This sequence joins TRBV7-3 and TRBJ2-7, with 8 bases matching TRBD2. Trimming removed 5 bases from V and 9 bases from J; junction bases left unmatched: 9. The CDR3 extends over 13 amino acids. CDR1 and CDR2 (germline): SGHTA, FQGTGA. CDR3 sequence: CASSPVNSGMQYF. In DNA, the CDR3 is TGTGCCAGCAGCCCAGTGAATAGCGGGATGCAGTACTTC.

V is TRBV9 and J is TRBJ2-6; a weak D match, TRBD1 (6 bases). In germline, CDR1 is SGDLS, CDR2 YYNGEE. Trimming took 0 bases from V and 5 from J, leaving 9 bases between them. This CDR3 has 15 residues. The CDR3 DNA reads TGTGCCAGCAGCGTAGCTGGACAGAGGGCCAACGTCCTGACTTTC. Translated: CASSVAGQRANVLTF.

This chain links TRBV2 with TRBJ2-7; D gene unclear. The CDR3 length is 14 residues. With 8 bases removed from V and 0 bases from J, the gap between germline ends came to 14 bases. Germline CDR1 is SNHLY and CDR2 is FYNNEI. DNA of the CDR3: TGTGCCAGCGGGTTATTAGTGAGCTCCTACGAGCAGTACTTC. It translates to CASGLLVSSYEQYF.

The CDR3 DNA reads TGCGCCAGCAGATCCGGCGGGAGGGATAATGAGCAGTTCTTC. The encoded protein is CASRSGGRDNEQFF. This chain links TRBV5-1 with TRBJ2-1; 9 positions match TRBD2. The CDR3 has 14 amino acids. Germline CDR1 SGHRS, CDR2 YFSETQ. J gave up 7 bases and V 5 bases, and 7 bases lay outside the gene matches.

This chain connects TRBV29-1 to TRBJ1-1, with D uncertain. Germline V lookup: CDR1 SQVTM, CDR2 ANQGSEA. V was shortened by 2 bases and J by 6 bases, with 7 bases between the two germline ends. The CDR3 totals 11 residues. The CDR3 coding sequence is TGCAGCGTTGAACGGTACTCTGAAGCTTTCTTT. It specifies CSVERYSEAFF.

The chain employs TRBV5-1 and TRBJ2-4; maybe TRBD2 (6 bases). CDR1 SGHRS and CDR2 YFSETQ come from the germline V gene. Deletions cut 2 bases from V and 3 bases from J, with 15 bases between. The CDR3 runs to 16 residues. CDR3 sequence reads: CASSFRGVNGKNIQYF. CDR3 sequence (DNA): TGCGCCAGCAGCTTCCGCGGGGTTAATGGCAAAAACATTCAGTACTTC.

This clone appeared once. The rearrangement uses TRBV6-4 and TRBJ2-7, with 8 nucleotides matching TRBD2. Germline CDR1 and CDR2: MRHNA and SNTAGT. V gave up 3 bases and J gave up 4 bases; unmatched junction bases: 8. The CDR3 loop spans 15 amino acids. CDR3 residues: CASSEQPAGAYEQYF. CDR3 nucleotide sequence: TGTGCCAGCAGTGAGCAGCCAGCGGGAGCATACGAGCAGTACTTC.

The chain links TRBV5-1 to TRBJ2-5; TRBD2 aligns across 11 bases. The germline V gene encodes CDR1 SGHRS and CDR2 YFSETQ. The CDR3 is made up of 16 amino acids. V lost 4 bases, J lost 5 bases, and 10 bases stayed unmatched. DNA for the CDR3: TGCGCCAGCAGCCCCGGTACTAGCGGGAGCCGTGAGACCCAGTACTTC. The encoded protein is CASSPGTSGSRETQYF.

CDR3 amino acids: CASSARDGNEKLFF. As DNA, the CDR3 is TGTGCCAGCAGCGCCCGGGACGGTAATGAAAAACTGTTTTTT. This chain links TRBV9 with TRBJ1-4; possibly TRBD1 for D (5 bases). Trimming pared 3 bases from V and 4 bases from J, leaving 10 bases between. CDR1 is SGDLS, CDR2 YYNGEE, per germline. The CDR3 extends over 14 amino acids.

The chain is built from TRBV5-6 and TRBJ1-2; D is undetermined. The V and J ends lost 4 bases and 4 bases respectively, with 11 bases between them. This CDR3 comprises 13 residues. Germline CDR1 reads SGHDT; CDR2 reads YYEEEE. The CDR3 DNA is TGTGCCAGCAGCAACGAGGGAGGCTATGGCTACACCTTC. It translates to CASSNEGGYGYTF.

Written as DNA, the CDR3 is TGCGCCAGCAGCCAAGTCCAACCTAATCAGCCCCAGCATTTT. Its protein is CASSQVQPNQPQHF. The chain uses TRBV4-1 and TRBJ1-5; D uncertain. The CDR3 consists of 14 residues. Trimming removed 1 base from V and 4 bases from J, with 8 bases in between. From germline, CDR1 is MGHRA and CDR2 YSYEKL.

The chain uses TRBV28 and TRBJ2-5; 9 nucleotides agree with TRBD1. The CDR3 covers 15 residues. The V segment lost 6 bases and the J segment 4 bases; nucleotides outside the gene matches: 9. Germline V gene sequence: CDR1 MDHEN, CDR2 SYDVKM. The CDR3 region is CASSSTGGGRETQYF. CDR3 in DNA: TGTGCCAGCAGCTCCACAGGGGGCGGGAGAGAGACCCAGTACTTC.

The chain couples TRBV24-1 to TRBJ2-1; 12 nucleotides agree with TRBD2. The CDR3 runs to 14 residues. Germline V CDR1 and CDR2: KGHDR, SFDVKD. V was pared by 7 bases and J by 7 bases, with 4 bases of the junction left unmatched. The CDR3 sequence: CATSPSGRVNEQFF. CDR3 bases: TGTGCCACCAGCCCTAGCGGGAGGGTAAATGAGCAGTTCTTC.

This clone appeared a few times. This chain uses TRBV14 with TRBJ2-7, with 7 bases identical to TRBD2. The CDR3 is 14 residues long. The J segment lost 7 bases and the V segment lost 4 bases, leaving 10 bases of the junction unmatched. Germline CDR1 is SGHDN and CDR2 is FVKESK. The CDR3 region is CASSPPGGFREQYF. The DNA of the CDR3 is TGTGCCAGCAGCCCCCCGGGGGGATTTCGGGAGCAGTACTTC.

V usage is TRBV18 and J usage is TRBJ2-7; D may be TRBD1 (6 bases). This CDR3 region has 14 residues. CDR1 and CDR2 from the germline V gene are KGHSH and LQKENI. The V gene lost 6 bases and the J gene lost 6 bases, with 18 bases spanning the gap. In DNA, the CDR3 is TGTGCCAGCTCCTCCGGCACAGGGACGAGCGAGCAGTACTTC. Residues: CASSSGTGTSEQYF.

This clone was picked up a small number of times. The V gene is TRBV19, the J gene TRBJ1-1, with TRBD1 as a possible D gene (5 bases). The germline V and J ends were trimmed by 8 bases and 6 bases, with 13 bases remaining between them. CDR1 and CDR2 from the germline V gene are LNHDA and SQIVND (reference sequence). The CDR3 consists of 12 residues. The CDR3 DNA is TGTGCCAGTGGGTCAGGGAGCGCTGAAGCTTTCTTT. This translates into CASGSGSAEAFF.

This rearrangement joins TRBV25-1 to TRBJ1-3, with unresolved D. The CDR3 spans 15 residues. Germline V CDR1 and CDR2: MGHDK, SYGVNS. V was clipped by 4 bases and J by 9 bases, with 19 bases between them. CDR3 loop: CASSGPQSVGFTIYF. DNA for the CDR3: TGTGCCAGCAGTGGGCCCCAATCGGTGGGGTTCACCATATATTTT.